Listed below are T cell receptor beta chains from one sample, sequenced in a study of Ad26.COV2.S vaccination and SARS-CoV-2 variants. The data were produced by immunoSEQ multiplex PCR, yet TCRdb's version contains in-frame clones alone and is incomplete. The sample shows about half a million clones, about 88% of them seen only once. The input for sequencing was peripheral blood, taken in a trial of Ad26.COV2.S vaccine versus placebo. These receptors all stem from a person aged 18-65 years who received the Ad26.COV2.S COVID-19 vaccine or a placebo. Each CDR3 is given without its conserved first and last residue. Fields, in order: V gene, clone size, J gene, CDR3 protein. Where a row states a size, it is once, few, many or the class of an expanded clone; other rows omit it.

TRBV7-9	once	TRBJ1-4	ASSTRTGKATNEKLF
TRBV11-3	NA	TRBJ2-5	ASVRGAVETQY
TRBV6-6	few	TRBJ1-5	ASRGHTSNQPQH
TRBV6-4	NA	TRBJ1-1	ASSDQGQLPLNTEAF
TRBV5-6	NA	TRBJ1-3	ASSLAGPPSTGNTIY
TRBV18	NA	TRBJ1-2	ASSPTDGLNYGYT
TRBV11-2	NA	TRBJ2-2	ASRPSGDNTGELF
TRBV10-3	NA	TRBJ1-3	ATGGQGPGNTIY
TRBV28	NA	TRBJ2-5	ASSLRSGYETQY
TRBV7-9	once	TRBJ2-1	ASSLVDGTTSQGQF
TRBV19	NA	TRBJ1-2	ASFPGTGGINYGYT
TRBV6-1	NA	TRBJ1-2	ASSEFGGDSNYGYT
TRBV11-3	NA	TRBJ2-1	ASGRSDNEQF
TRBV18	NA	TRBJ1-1	ASSPSPGSSGNTEAF
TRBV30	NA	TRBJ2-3	AGNRGMYSTDTQY
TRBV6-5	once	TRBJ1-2	ASSYSLGQGYGYT
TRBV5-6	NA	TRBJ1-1	ASSLAWGTEAF
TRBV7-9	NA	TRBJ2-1	ASSLGWGSTYNEQF
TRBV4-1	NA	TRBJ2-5	ASSQEEHRERGTQY
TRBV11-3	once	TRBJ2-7	ASSLEVAGSRSYEQY
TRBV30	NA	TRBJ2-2	AWRYRAGDTGELF
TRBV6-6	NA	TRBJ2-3	ASSSPTSGGTDTQY
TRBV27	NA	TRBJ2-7	ASSVDRGGNEQY
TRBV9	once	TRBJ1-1	ASSVDPGLEGTEAF
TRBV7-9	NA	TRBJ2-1	ASSRSGVYNEQF
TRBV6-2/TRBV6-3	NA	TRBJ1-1	ASSYRQGVRTEAF
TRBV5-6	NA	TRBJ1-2	ASSLGPNRDQNYGYT
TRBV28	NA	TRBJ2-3	ASTKLGQEFTDTQY
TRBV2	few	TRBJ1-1	ASRAGGAAKAF
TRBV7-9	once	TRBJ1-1	ASSFSGDTEAF
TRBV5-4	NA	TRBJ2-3	ASSPGLLTDTQY
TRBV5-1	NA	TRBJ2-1	ASSLDSSGGYNEQF
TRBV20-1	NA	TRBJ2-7	SASVGSRSYEQY
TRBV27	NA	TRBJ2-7	ASSPTPPALSYEQY
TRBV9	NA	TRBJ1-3	ASSVAGRISGNTIY
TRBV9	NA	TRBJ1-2	ASSPFGSSNYGYT
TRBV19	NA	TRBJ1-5	ASSILGVGQGVSPQH
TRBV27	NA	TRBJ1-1	ASSPFTVDGGAF
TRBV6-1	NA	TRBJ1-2	ASSEDTLWHT
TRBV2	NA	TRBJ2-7	ASSEAPDSYSYEQY
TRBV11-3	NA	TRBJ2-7	ASSPGQGAQGEQY
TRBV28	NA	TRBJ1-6	ASRPRVENSPLH
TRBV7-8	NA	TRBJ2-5	ASSPRGRRETQY
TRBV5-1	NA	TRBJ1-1	ASSPTGVLEAF
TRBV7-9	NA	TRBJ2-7	ASSPEGRQSYRSSYEQY
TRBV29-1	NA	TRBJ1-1	SVVHTEAF
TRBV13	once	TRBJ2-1	ASSLGGFIYNEQF
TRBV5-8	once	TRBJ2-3	ASSLVLAGGDTQY
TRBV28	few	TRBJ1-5	ASRRGPVGQPQH
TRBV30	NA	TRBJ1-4	AWTRGLNEKLF
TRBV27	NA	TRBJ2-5	ASKPPKLGLAGQETQY
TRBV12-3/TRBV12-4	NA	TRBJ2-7	ASRASGRYEQY
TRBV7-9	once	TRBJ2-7	ASSLEFYEQY
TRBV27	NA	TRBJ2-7	ASSAGPAGEQY
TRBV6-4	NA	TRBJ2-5	ASSDSMSSGGPPPSQETQY